This TCR beta chain derives from a study of T-cell reconstitution after alpha-beta-depleted transplantation in children. Preparing the TCRbeta library involved the use of unique molecular identifiers. Each CDR3 protein is one row after TCRdb ran MiXCR on the PCR reads. The repertoire holds roughly 500,000 distinct CDR3 sequences, with about an eighth as singletons. This CDR3 spans 16 amino acids. Trimming at V came to 7 bases and at J to 6 bases, leaving 13 bases not matched to a gene. The TCR originated in a human donor who donated a stem cell graft to a child with combined immunodeficiency. The chain recombines TRBV12-3 or TRBV12-4 with TRBJ2-2, with 8 bases that match TRBD1. The input for sequencing was PBMCs from the stem cell graft donor, taken from the stem cell graft. In DNA form, the CDR3 reads TGTGCCAGCACCCCTGGGGACAGGAGAGAAGCCGGGGAGCTGTTTTTT. Its translation is CASTPGDRREAGELFF.